The 10 T cell receptor beta chains below all came from one sample that was sequenced in a study of Ad26.COV2.S vaccination and SARS-CoV-2 variants. The method was immunoSEQ multiplex PCR; TCRdb's version includes in-frame clones alone and lacks a portion of them. Of some 330,000 clones in the sample, 90% were seen once. Treatment given: around 19 received Ad26.COV2.S at low or high dose, single or two shots; a few received placebo; per-sample allocation not given. Specimen acquisition occurred on day 63 following the initial vaccine or placebo injection. The material sequenced was peripheral blood, taken in a trial of Ad26.COV2.S vaccine versus placebo. These TCRs come from a person aged 18-65 years who received the Ad26.COV2.S COVID-19 vaccine or a placebo.

CDR3 sequence (DNA): TGTGCCAGCAGTCTAGCCTCCGGGACAGCCTACGAGCAGTACGTC. Amino acids: CASSLASGTAYEQYV. The chain uses TRBV6-2 or TRBV6-3 and TRBJ2-7, with TRBD1 identical over 7 bases. V trimming: 5 bases; J trimming: 2 bases; junction bases outside the gene matches: 9. Germline CDR1 MNHEY, CDR2 SVGEGT. CDR3 size: 15 residues.

The J gene is TRBJ1-2, the V gene TRBV27, with TRBD1 matching over 8 bases. This CDR3 is built from 14 residues. V lost 2 bases to trimming and J lost 5 bases; unmatched junction nucleotides: 4. Germline V gene lookup returns CDR1 MNHEY and CDR2 SMNVEV (reference sequence). In nucleotides, the CDR3 is TGTGCCAGCAGTTTAGGGACAGGAGTTTATGGCTACACCTTC. Its translation is CASSLGTGVYGYTF.

DNA of the CDR3: TGTGCCTGGGGCGCGGCAGGGAATCAGCCCCAGCATTTT. This codes for CAWGAAGNQPQHF. The chain employs TRBV30 and TRBJ1-5; possibly TRBD1 for D (5 bases). The germline V and J ends were trimmed by 5 bases and 4 bases, with 12 bases remaining between them. Germline V gene sequence: CDR1 GTSNPN, CDR2 SVGIG (reference sequence). The CDR3 length is 13 residues. Full variable domain (outside the CDR3, taken from reference TRBV30 and TRBJ1-5): SQTIHQWPATLVQPVGSPLSLECTVEGTSNPNLYWYRQAAGRGLQLLFYSVGIGQISSEVPQNLSASRPQDRQFILSSKKLLLSDSGFYLCAWGAAGNQPQHFGDGTRLSIL.

The chain joins TRBV12-3 or TRBV12-4 to TRBJ1-1; D may be TRBD1 (6 bases). The V and J ends lost 5 bases and 8 bases respectively, with 15 bases between them. CDR3 length: 13 residues. Here the CDR3 reads CASSPLSQGEAFF. The CDR3, as DNA: TGTGCCAGCAGTCCCCTCTCCCAGGGGGAAGCTTTCTTT.

This clone was picked up one time. This chain uses TRBV4-2 with TRBJ2-3, with 7 nucleotides matching TRBD2. The germline CDR1 and CDR2 sequences are LGHNA and YNFKEQ. This CDR3 has 16 residues. V was pared by 0 bases and J by 5 bases, with 8 bases of the junction left unmatched. CDR3 sequence (DNA): TGTGCCAGCAGCCAAGAACTTGGCGGGAGTCTAGATACGCAGTATTTT. As protein: CASSQELGGSLDTQYF.

CDR3 in DNA: TGTGCTAGTGGTTTGGTACGGGACACTGAAGCTTTCTTT. Translation: CASGLVRDTEAFF. The chain is built from TRBV12-5 and TRBJ1-1; D not certain. V was pared by 0 bases and J by 3 bases, with 5 bases between. CDR3 length equals 13 residues. Looked up from germline, CDR1 is LGHNT and CDR2 is FRNRAP.

The gene calls are TRBV5-4 and TRBJ2-1, with D perhaps TRBD2 (6 bases). Germline CDR1 and CDR2: SGHNT and YYREEE (reference sequence). V was trimmed by 1 base and J by 0 bases, leaving 17 bases between them. The CDR3 covers 18 residues. CDR3 loop: CASSLKIWRGSSYNEQFF. The CDR3 DNA follows: TGTGCCAGCAGCTTGAAGATTTGGCGGGGTAGCTCCTACAATGAGCAGTTCTTC.

This clone was seen a few times. CDR3 DNA sequence: TGTGCCAGCAGGCGACAGGGGGCGAAGGGTTCACCCCTCCACTTT. Translation gives CASRRQGAKGSPLHF. This chain uses TRBV2 with TRBJ1-6; 10 bases are shared with TRBD1. J was trimmed by 9 bases and V by 6 bases; bases with no gene match: 8. Germline CDR1 reads SNHLY; CDR2 reads FYNNEI. CDR3 length equals 15 residues.

The chain recombines TRBV5-1 with TRBJ2-1; D assignment may be TRBD1 or TRBD2 (6 bases each). V gave up 1 base and J gave up 3 bases, with 11 bases separating them. Germline V gene sequence: CDR1 SGHRS, CDR2 YFSETQ. This CDR3 contains 15 residues. For the CDR3, the DNA is TGCGCCAGCAGCTTGAGGGGGGAGGACTACAATGAGCAGTTCTTC. This codes for CASSLRGEDYNEQFF.

The chain carries TRBV5-8 and TRBJ2-7; D is unresolved. Trimming removed 0 bases from V and 6 bases from J, with 10 bases in between. The CDR3 is 13 residues long. Germline CDR1 SGHTS, CDR2 YDEGEE. DNA for the CDR3: TGTGCCAGCAGCTTGGCCTCGCTTTCCGAGCAGTACTTC. Residues: CASSLASLSEQYF. Full variable domain (rest looked up from reference TRBV5-8 and TRBJ2-7): EAGVTQSPTHLIKTRGQQATLRCSPISGHTSVYWYQQALGLGLQFLLWYDEGEERNRGNFPPRFSGRQFPNYSSELNVNALELEDSALYLCASSLASLSEQYFGPGTRLTVT.